These 15 T cell receptor beta chains were sequenced from one sample in a study of tumor-infiltrating lymphocytes in localized non-small cell lung cancer (dated by TCRdb to 2020 to 2022). Library preparation was by the immunoSEQ multiplex PCR assay. The clones in this table, taken by TCRdb from immuneACCESS, are in-frame only. Not every clone is retained; where verified, under half of the shortfall comes from an unresolved V gene, and the cause of the rest is unknown. The sample includes over 7,000 clones, with 77% observed a single time. 5.1% of the sample is taken by the ten largest. The sequenced sample consisted of lung tumor tissue. The receptors were sampled from a human donor with non-small cell lung cancer.

The rearrangement uses TRBV7-9 and TRBJ1-1; D is unresolved. This CDR3 has 17 amino acids. Trimming shortened V by 2 bases and J by 5 bases, and 21 bases separated the two germline ends. Germline CDR1 reads SEHNR; CDR2 reads FQNEAQ (reference sequence). Here the CDR3 DNA reads TGTGCCAGCAGCTTATGGGTCAGTACGAACGTGGAGACTGAAGCTTTCTTT. Translation gives CASSLWVSTNVETEAFF.

The CDR3 DNA follows: TGTGCCAGCAGTTTCCCTGAGGGAGCGGGCTACGAGCAGTACTTC. Amino acids: CASSFPEGAGYEQYF. The rearrangement links TRBV28 to TRBJ2-7; possible D gene TRBD2, 6 bases. Germline CDR1 MDHEN, CDR2 SYDVKM. V was shortened by 3 bases and J by 3 bases, with 15 bases between the two germline ends. The CDR3 extends over 15 amino acids.

The rearrangement links TRBV19 to TRBJ2-3, with 8 bases identical to TRBD2. With 3 bases clipped from V and 3 bases from J, the junction kept 5 bases outside the gene matches. The germline CDR1 and CDR2 sequences are LNHDA and SQIVND (reference sequence). The CDR3 spans 15 residues. CDR3 in amino acids: CASSMVAGGTDTQYF. CDR3 nucleotides: TGTGCCAGTAGTATGGTGGCGGGAGGAACAGATACGCAGTATTTT.

The genes are TRBV15 and TRBJ2-7; D may correspond to TRBD1 or TRBD2 (6 bases each). Per germline, CDR1 LNHNV and CDR2 YYDKDF (reference sequence). Trimming took off 2 bases at V and 6 bases at J, with 23 bases between the two ends. This CDR3 spans 17 amino acids. In nucleotides, the CDR3 is TGTGCCACCAGCAGATCCCGGGGGCCGGGACCCCCTGGCGAGCAGTACTTC. Its protein is CATSRSRGPGPPGEQYF.

The rearrangement uses TRBV20-1 and TRBJ1-2, with unresolved D. The CDR3 runs to 11 residues. Per germline, CDR1 DFQATT and CDR2 SNEGSKA (reference sequence). V was cut by 3 bases and J by 3 bases, with 5 bases left in between. The CDR3 protein is CSARADYGYTF. The CDR3 nucleotides are TGCAGTGCTAGGGCAGACTATGGCTACACCTTC.

The V call is TRBV5-8, the J call TRBJ2-1; D is perhaps TRBD1 (6 bases). This CDR3 region has 15 residues. Germline V lookup: CDR1 SGHTS, CDR2 YDEGEE. Trimming cost V 1 base and J 5 bases, with 13 bases left between them. The CDR3 loop is CASSLMRQAHNEQFF. As DNA, the CDR3 is TGTGCCAGCAGCTTGATGAGACAGGCCCACAATGAGCAGTTCTTC.

The chain joins TRBV6-1 to TRBJ1-5; D not resolved. CDR1 is MNHNS, CDR2 SASEGT, per germline. The V end was cut by 0 bases, the J end by 2 bases, with 8 bases between. CDR3 size: 15 residues. CDR3 sequence reads: CASSEALWGNQPQHF. In DNA, the CDR3 is TGTGCCAGCAGTGAAGCGCTCTGGGGCAATCAGCCCCAGCATTTT.

V gene TRBV5-1 combines with J gene TRBJ2-7, with 8 bases fitting TRBD2. The CDR3 is made up of 15 amino acids. Trimming took 0 bases from V and 0 from J; bases not matched to a gene: 2. Germline-derived CDR1 and CDR2 are SGHRS and YFSETQ. The CDR3: CASSLAREGSYEQYF. Here the CDR3 DNA reads TGCGCCAGCAGCTTGGCCCGGGAGGGCTCCTACGAGCAGTACTTC.

This chain's CDR3 is CASSSFFGNQPQHF. Written as DNA, the CDR3 is TGTGCCAGCAGCTCCTTCTTTGGGAATCAGCCCCAGCATTTT. This chain joins TRBV5-8 and TRBJ1-5; the D is unclear. The CDR3 contains 14 residues. CDR1 SGHTS and CDR2 YDEGEE come from the germline V gene. Trimming cost V 3 bases and J 4 bases, with 11 bases left between them.

The chain combines TRBV7-9 with TRBJ1-2, with TRBD1 identical over 8 bases. The CDR3 sequence is 14 residues long. V shed 1 base and J 9 bases; nucleotides not matched to a gene: 7. CDR1 SEHNR and CDR2 FQNEAQ come from the germline V gene (reference sequence). CDR3 loop: CASSLEGTGRSYTF. The CDR3 bases are TGTGCCAGCAGCTTAGAAGGGACAGGCAGAAGCTACACCTTC.

The V call is TRBV28, the J call TRBJ2-7, with unresolved D. This CDR3 is built from 12 residues. V was cut by 1 base and J by 6 bases, with 7 bases left in between. Germline V CDR1 and CDR2: MDHEN, SYDVKM. CDR3 DNA sequence: TGTGCCAGCAGTTTATCTTTTAGCGAGCAGTACTTC. Translating it yields CASSLSFSEQYF.

This clone came up a few times. V is TRBV6-5 and J is TRBJ2-7, with TRBD1 matching 10 bases. The CDR3 has 13 amino acids. V gave up 8 bases and J gave up 7 bases; unmatched junction bases: 8. CDR1 is MNHEY, CDR2 SVGAGI, per germline. The CDR3 spells CASRGTGEQEQYF. As DNA, the CDR3 is TGTGCCAGCCGGGGGACAGGGGAGCAAGAGCAGTACTTC.

The genes are TRBV5-1 and TRBJ2-1; 10 nucleotides line up with TRBD2. The CDR3 spans 15 residues. Germline V gene sequence: CDR1 SGHRS, CDR2 YFSETQ. Trimming took 5 bases from V and 4 from J; bases not matched to a gene: 6. CDR3 loop: CASRGSGRVYNEQFF. Here the CDR3 DNA reads TGCGCCAGCAGGGGAAGCGGGAGGGTATACAATGAGCAGTTCTTC.

The sample holds a few counts of this clone. The CDR3 sequence is CASSLNRAGVETQYF. The CDR3 nucleotides read TGTGCCAGCAGCTTAAATAGAGCGGGAGTAGAGACCCAGTACTTC. This chain uses TRBV7-9 with TRBJ2-5; 8 bases fit TRBD2. Per the germline V gene, CDR1 is SEHNR and CDR2 is FQNEAQ (reference sequence). The CDR3 spans 15 residues. The V segment lost 2 bases and the J segment 4 bases; nucleotides outside the gene matches: 6. The full variable domain, with the rest looked up from reference TRBV7-9 and TRBJ2-5, is DTGVSQNPRHKITKRGQNVTFRCDPISEHNRLYWYRQTLGQGPEFLTYFQNEAQLEKSRLLSDRFSAERPKGSFSTLEIQRTEQGDSAMYLCASSLNRAGVETQYFGPGTRLLVL.

This sequence joins TRBV19 and TRBJ2-7, with TRBD1 matching over 7 bases. The germline V gene encodes CDR1 LNHDA and CDR2 SQIVND (reference sequence). This CDR3 comprises 13 residues. V lost 3 bases, J lost 3 bases, and 2 bases stayed unmatched. DNA of the CDR3: TGTGCCAGTAGTATGGGACAGAACTACGAGCAGTACTTC. Its translation is CASSMGQNYEQYF.